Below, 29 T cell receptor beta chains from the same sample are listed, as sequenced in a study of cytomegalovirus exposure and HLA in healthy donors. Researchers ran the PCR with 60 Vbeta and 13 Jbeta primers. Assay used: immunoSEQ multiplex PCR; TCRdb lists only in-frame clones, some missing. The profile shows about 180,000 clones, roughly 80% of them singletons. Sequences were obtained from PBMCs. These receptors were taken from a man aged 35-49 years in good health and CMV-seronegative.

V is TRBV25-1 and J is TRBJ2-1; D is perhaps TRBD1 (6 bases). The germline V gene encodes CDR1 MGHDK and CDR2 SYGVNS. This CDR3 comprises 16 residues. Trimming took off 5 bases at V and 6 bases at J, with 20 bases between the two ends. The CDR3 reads CASSTPRDKKRNEQFF. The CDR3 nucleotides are TGTGCCAGCAGTACCCCTCGGGACAAAAAACGCAATGAGCAGTTCTTC.

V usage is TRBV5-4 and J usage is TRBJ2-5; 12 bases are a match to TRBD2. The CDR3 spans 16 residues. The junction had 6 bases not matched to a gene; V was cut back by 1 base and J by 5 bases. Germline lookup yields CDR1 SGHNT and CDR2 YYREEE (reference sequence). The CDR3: CASSLSTSGGPETQYF. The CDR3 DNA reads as TGTGCCAGCAGCTTGTCGACTAGCGGGGGCCCGGAGACCCAGTACTTC.

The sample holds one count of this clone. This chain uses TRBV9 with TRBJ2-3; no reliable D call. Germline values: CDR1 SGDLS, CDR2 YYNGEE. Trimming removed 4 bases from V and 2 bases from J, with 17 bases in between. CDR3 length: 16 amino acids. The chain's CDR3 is CASSPVRNAVTDTQYF. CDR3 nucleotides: TGTGCCAGCAGCCCCGTGCGGAATGCCGTCACAGATACGCAGTATTTT.

The CDR3 nucleotides are TGTGCCAGCAGCTTGTTGGGGGGGAGAGCGGGGAATACGCAGTATTTT. Translation gives CASSLLGGRAGNTQYF. The gene calls are TRBV7-9 and TRBJ2-3; 7 nucleotides align to TRBD2. Unmatched junction bases numbered 13, after V lost 3 bases and J lost 7 bases. This CDR3 spans 16 amino acids. Germline CDR1 SEHNR, CDR2 FQNEAQ (reference sequence).

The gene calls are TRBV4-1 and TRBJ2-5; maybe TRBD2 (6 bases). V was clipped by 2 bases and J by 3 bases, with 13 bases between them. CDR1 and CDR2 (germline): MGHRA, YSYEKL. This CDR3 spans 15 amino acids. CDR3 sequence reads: CASSQLVPGEETQYF. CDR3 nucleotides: TGCGCCAGCAGCCAATTAGTTCCGGGAGAAGAGACCCAGTACTTC.

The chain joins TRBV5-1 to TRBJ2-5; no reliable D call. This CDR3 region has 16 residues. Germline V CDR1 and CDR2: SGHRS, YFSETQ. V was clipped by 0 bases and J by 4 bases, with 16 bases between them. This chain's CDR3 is CASSLAPLGVGETQYF. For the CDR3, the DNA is TGCGCCAGCAGCTTGGCACCCCTCGGTGTTGGAGAGACCCAGTACTTC.

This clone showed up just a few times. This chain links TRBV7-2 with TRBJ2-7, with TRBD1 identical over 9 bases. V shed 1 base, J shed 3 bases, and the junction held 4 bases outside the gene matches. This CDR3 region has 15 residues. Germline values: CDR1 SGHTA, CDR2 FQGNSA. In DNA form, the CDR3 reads TGTGCCAGCAGCTTAGACCGGGACAGGGTCTACGAGCAGTACTTC. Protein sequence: CASSLDRDRVYEQYF.

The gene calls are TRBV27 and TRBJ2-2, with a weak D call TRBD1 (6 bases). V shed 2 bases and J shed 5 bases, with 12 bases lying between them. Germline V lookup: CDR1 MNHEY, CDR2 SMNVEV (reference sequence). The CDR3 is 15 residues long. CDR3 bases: TGTGCCAGCAGTTTAACAGGGATGGTGACCGGGGAGCTGTTTTTT. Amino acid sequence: CASSLTGMVTGELFF.

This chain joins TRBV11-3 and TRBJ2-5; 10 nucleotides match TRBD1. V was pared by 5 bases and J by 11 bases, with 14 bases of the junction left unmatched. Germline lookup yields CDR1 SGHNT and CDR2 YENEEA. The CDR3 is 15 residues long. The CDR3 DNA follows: TGTGCCAGCAGCCGTGGACAGGGGGTTTCCTTGGGGCAGTACTTC. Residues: CASSRGQGVSLGQYF.

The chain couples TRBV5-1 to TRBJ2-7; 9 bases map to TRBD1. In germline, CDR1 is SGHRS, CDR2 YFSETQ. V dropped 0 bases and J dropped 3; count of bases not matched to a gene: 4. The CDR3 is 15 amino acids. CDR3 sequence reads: CASSLEWGQGYEQYF. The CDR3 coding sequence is TGCGCCAGCAGCTTGGAGTGGGGACAGGGCTACGAGCAGTACTTC.

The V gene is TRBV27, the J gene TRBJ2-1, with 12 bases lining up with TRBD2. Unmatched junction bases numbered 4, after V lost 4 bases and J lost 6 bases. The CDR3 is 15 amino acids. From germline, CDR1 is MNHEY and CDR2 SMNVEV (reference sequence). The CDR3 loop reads CASSYPSGGANEQFF. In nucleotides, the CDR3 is TGTGCCAGCAGTTACCCTAGCGGGGGGGCCAATGAGCAGTTCTTC.

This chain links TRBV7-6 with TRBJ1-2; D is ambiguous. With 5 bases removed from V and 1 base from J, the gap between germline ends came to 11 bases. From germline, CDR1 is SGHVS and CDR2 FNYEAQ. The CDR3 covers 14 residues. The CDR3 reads CASSPMASNYGYTF. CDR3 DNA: TGTGCCAGCAGCCCCATGGCCAGTAACTATGGCTACACCTTC.

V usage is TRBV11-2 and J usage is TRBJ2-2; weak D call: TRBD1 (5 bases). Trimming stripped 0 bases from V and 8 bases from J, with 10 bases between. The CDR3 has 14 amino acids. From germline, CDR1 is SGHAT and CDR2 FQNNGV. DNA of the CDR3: TGTGCCAGCAGCTTAGACAGGGCCCGTGGGGAGCTGTTTTTT. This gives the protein CASSLDRARGELFF. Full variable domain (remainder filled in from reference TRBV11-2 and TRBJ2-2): EAGVAQSPRYKIIEKRQSVAFWCNPISGHATLYWYQQILGQGPKLLIQFQNNGVVDDSQLPKDRFSAERLKGVDSTLKIQPAKLEDSAVYLCASSLDRARGELFFGEGSRLTVL.

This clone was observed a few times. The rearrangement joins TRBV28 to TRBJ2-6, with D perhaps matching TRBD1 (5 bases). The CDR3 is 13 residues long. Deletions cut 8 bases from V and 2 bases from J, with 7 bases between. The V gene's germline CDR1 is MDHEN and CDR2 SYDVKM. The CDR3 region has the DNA TGTGCCAGCCAGGGAACTGGGGCCAACGTCCTGACTTTC. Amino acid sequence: CASQGTGANVLTF.

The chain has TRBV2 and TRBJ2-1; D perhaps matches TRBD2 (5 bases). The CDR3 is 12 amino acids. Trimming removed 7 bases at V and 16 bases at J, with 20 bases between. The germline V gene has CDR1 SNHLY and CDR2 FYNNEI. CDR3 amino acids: CASKLLGLEGFF. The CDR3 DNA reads TGTGCCAGCAAACTCCTCGGACTGGAAGGTTTCTTC. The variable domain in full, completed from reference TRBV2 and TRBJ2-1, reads EPEVTQTPSHQVTQMGQEVILRCVPISNHLYFYWYRQILGQKVEFLVSFYNNEISEKSEIFDDQFSVERPDGSNFTLKIRSTKLEDSAMYFCASKLLGLEGFFGPGTRLTVL.

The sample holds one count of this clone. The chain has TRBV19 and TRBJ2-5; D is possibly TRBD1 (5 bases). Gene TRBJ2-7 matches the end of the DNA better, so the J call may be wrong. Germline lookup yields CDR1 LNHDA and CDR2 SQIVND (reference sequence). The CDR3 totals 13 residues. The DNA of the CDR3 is TGTGCCAGTAGTATAGTCCCAGGGTACGAGCAGTACTTC. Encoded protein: CASSIVPGYEQYF.

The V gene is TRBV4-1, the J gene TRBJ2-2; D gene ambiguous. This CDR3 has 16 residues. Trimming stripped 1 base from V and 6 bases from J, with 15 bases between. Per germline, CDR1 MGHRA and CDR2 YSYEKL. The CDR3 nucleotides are TGCGCCAGCAGCCAAGCGATGCAGACATTAGCCGGGGAGCTGTTTTTT. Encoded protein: CASSQAMQTLAGELFF.

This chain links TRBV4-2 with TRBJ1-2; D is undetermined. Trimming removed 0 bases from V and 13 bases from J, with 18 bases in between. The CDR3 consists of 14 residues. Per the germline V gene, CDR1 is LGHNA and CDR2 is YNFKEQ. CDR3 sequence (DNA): TGTGCCAGCAGCCAAGAGGGTCGGCGGGGTGCCGCCACCTTC. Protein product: CASSQEGRRGAATF.

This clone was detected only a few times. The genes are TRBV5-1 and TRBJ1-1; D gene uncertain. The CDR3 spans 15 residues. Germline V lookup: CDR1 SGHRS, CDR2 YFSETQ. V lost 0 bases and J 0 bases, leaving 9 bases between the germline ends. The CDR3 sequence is CASSLEAGMNTEAFF. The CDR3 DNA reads TGCGCCAGCAGCTTGGAGGCGGGAATGAACACTGAAGCTTTCTTT.

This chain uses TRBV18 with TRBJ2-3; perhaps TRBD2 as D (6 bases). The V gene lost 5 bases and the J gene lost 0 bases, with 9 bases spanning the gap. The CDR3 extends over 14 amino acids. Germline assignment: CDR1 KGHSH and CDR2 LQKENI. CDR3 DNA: TGTGCCAGCTCAGAGCTAGCGAGCACAGATACGCAGTATTTT. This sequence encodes CASSELASTDTQYF. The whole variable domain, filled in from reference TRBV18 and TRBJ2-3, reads NAGVMQNPRHLVRRRGQEARLRCSPMKGHSHVYWYRQLPEEGLKFMVYLQKENIIDESGMPKERFSAEFPKEGPSILRIQQVVRGDSAAYFCASSELASTDTQYFGPGTRLTVL.

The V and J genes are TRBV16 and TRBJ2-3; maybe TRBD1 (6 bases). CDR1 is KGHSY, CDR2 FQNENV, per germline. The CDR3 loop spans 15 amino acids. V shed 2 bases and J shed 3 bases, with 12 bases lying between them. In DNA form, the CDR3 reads TGTGCCAGCAGCCAAACCCTGGACAGAACAGATACGCAGTATTTT. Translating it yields CASSQTLDRTDTQYF.

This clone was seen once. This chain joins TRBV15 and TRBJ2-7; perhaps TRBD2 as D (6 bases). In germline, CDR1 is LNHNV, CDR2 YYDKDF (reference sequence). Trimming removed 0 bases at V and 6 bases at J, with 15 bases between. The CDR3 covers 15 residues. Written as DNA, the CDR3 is TGTGCCACCAGCAGAGATTCAGGGCAGGGAGGCGAGCAGTACTTC. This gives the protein CATSRDSGQGGEQYF.

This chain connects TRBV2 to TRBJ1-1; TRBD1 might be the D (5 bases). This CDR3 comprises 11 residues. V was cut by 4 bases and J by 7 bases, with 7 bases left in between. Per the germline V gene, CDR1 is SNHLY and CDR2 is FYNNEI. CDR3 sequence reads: CASSGGYEAFF. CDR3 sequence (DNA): TGTGCCAGCAGTGGGGGCTATGAAGCTTTCTTT.

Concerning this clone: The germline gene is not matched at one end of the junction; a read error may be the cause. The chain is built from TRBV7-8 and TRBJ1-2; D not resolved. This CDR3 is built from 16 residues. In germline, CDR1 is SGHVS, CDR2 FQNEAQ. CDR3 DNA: TGTACCAGCAGCTCCAACACGGGCGGGCCCTCGGGGGGCTACACCTTC. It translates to CTSSSNTGGPSGGYTF.

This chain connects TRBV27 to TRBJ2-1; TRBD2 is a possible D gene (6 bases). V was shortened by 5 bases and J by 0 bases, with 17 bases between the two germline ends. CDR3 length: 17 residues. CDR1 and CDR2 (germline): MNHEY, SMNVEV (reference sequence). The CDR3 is CASSTFSGGSSYNEQFF. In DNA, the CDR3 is TGTGCCAGCAGTACCTTTAGCGGTGGAAGCTCCTACAATGAGCAGTTCTTC.

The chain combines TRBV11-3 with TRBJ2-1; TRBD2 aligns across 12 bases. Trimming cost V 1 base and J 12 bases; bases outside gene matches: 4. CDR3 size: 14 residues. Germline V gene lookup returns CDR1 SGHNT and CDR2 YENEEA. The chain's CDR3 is CASSLGLAGGAQFF. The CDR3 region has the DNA TGTGCCAGCAGCTTAGGTCTAGCGGGAGGGGCGCAGTTCTTC.

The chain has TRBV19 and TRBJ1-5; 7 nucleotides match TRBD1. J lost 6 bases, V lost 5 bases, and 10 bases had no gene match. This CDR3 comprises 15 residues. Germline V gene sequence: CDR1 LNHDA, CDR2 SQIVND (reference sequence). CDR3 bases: TGTGCCAGTAGTTCCCAGGGGGGCTCGGGTCAGCCCCAGCATTTT. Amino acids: CASSSQGGSGQPQHF.

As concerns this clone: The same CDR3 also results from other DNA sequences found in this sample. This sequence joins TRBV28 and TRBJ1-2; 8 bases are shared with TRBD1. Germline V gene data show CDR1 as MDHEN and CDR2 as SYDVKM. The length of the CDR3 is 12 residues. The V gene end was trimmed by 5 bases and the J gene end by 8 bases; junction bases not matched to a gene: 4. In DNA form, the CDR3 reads TGTGCCAGCAGTCGACAGGGGTACGGCTACACCTTC. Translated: CASSRQGYGYTF.

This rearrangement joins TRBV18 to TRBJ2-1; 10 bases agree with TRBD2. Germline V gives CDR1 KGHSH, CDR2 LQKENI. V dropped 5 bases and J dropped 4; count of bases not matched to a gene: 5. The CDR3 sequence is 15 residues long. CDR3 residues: CASSIGTSEYNEQFF. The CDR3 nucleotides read TGTGCCAGCTCAATTGGGACTAGCGAATACAATGAGCAGTTCTTC.